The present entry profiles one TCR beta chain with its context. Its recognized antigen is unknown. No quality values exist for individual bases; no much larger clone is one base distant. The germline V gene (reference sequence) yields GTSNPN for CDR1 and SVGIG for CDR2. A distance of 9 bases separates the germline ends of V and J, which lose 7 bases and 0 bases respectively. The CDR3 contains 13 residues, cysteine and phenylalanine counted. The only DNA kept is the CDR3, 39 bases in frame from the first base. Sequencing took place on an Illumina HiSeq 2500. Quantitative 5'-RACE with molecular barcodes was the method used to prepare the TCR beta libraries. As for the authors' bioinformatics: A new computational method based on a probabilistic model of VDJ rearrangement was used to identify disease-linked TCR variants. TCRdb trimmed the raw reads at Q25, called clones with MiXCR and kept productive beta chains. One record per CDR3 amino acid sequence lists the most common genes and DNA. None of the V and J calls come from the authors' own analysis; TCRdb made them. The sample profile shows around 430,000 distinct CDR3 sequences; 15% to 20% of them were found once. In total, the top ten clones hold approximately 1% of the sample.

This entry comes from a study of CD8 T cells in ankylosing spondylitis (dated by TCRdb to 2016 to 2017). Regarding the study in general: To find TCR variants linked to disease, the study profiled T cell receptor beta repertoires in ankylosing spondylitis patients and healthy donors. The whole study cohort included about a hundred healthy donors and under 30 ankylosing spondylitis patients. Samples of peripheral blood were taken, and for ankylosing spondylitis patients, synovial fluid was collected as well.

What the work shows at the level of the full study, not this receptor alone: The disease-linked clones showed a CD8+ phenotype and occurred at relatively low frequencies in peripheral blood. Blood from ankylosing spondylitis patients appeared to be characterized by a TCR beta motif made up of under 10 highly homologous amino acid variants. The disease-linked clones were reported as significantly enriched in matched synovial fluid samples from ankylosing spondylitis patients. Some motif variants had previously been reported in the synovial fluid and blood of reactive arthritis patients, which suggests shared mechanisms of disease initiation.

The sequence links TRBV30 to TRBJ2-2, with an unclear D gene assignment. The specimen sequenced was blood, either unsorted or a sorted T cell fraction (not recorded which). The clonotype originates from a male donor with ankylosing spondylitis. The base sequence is TGTGCCTTAACACAGACGAACACCGGGGAGCTGTTTTTT. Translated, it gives CALTQTNTGELFF.